What follows are 20 T cell receptor beta chains derived from one specimen sequenced in a study of read filtering for tumor transcriptome and immune sequencing. Molecular barcoded adaptors covering alpha/delta and beta/gamma chains were used on 400 to 450 ng RNA. MiXCR was run by TCRdb on the reads, yielding one entry per CDR3 protein. Counted here are fewer than 35,000 distinct CDR3 sequences, less than 20% occurring once; the ten biggest clones make up roughly 16%. Sequences were obtained from a population of CD138-negative cells sorted from bone marrow. These receptors were collected from a donor at least 40 years old with multiple myeloma.

This clonotype was counted many times. This sequence joins TRBV6-1 and TRBJ2-5; 7 bases fit TRBD1. The CDR3 runs to 12 residues. CDR1 is MNHNS, CDR2 SASEGT, per germline. Germline trimming cut 5 bases from V and 5 bases from J; bases unmatched to any gene: 2. CDR3 loop: CASSYRGETQYF. The CDR3 region has the DNA TGTGCCAGCAGTTACAGGGGTGAGACCCAGTACTTC.

About this clonotype itself: Sequence at one end of the junction differs from germline and may be a read error. V and J are TRBV25-1 and TRBJ2-1, with TRBD2 matching over 10 bases. The CDR3 sequence is 15 residues long. The germline V gene encodes CDR1 MGHDK and CDR2 SYGVNS. The chain's CDR3 is CASSDSLAGAPGQSF. In nucleotides, the CDR3 is TGTGCCAGCAGTGATTCTCTAGCGGGAGCCCCGGGGCAGTCCTTC.

With respect to this clonotype: A read error may explain this, as a much larger clone is one base away. The genes are TRBV15 and TRBJ2-5, with D uncertain. Trimming took 5 bases from V and 4 from J, leaving 14 bases between them. The CDR3 covers 14 residues. CDR1 LNHNV and CDR2 YYDKDF come from the germline V gene (reference sequence). The CDR3 region is CATSGVGLGETQYF. The CDR3, as DNA: TGTGCCACCAGCGGAGTGGGTCTCGGAGAGACCCAGTACTTC.

To note about this clonotype: Possible read error: a much larger clone is one base away. A read error is likely, as this CDR3 ends without the conserved phenylalanine or tryptophan. The chain employs TRBV15 and TRBJ2-1, with TRBD2 identical over 14 bases. With V trimmed by 5 bases and J by 7 bases, 7 bases remained unmatched. The CDR3 totals 16 residues. Germline CDR1 LNHNV, CDR2 YYDKDF (reference sequence). The CDR3: CATSGFGLAGGNEQFL. For the CDR3, the DNA is TGTGCCACCAGCGGGTTTGGACTAGCGGGGGGTAATGAGCAGTTCCTC.

With regard to this clonotype: A far more abundant clone sits one base away, making this likely a read error. The chain couples TRBV5-6 to TRBJ2-7; a possible D gene is TRBD2 (5 bases). This CDR3 is built from 14 residues. Germline V gene lookup returns CDR1 SGHDT and CDR2 YYEEEE. Deletions cut 2 bases from V and 0 bases from J, with 9 bases between. The CDR3 is CASSLGAGSYEQYF. The CDR3 DNA reads TGTGCCAGCAGCTTAGGCGCGGGCTCCTACGAGCAGTACTTC.

On this clonotype itself: This sequence may be a read error, since a much larger clone differs from it by one base. This chain uses TRBV3-1 with TRBJ2-7; D is ambiguous. This CDR3 region has 13 residues. Germline V gene sequence: CDR1 LGHDT, CDR2 YNNKEL (reference sequence). This CDR3 reads CASSPLGPYELYF. CDR3 coding DNA: TGTGCCAGCAGCCCCCTCGGGCCTTACGAGCTGTACTTC.

By its share, this clonotype is medium-sized. V gene TRBV4-1 combines with J gene TRBJ2-1; tentatively, D is TRBD2 (5 bases). The CDR3 spans 13 residues. The V and J ends lost 0 bases and 9 bases respectively, with 9 bases between them. The germline CDR1 and CDR2 sequences are MGHRA and YSYEKL. For the CDR3, the DNA is TGCGCCAGCAGCCAAGAATGGACTGCTGAGCAGTTCTTC. Its protein is CASSQEWTAEQFF.

This clonotype was observed at least ten times. The chain carries TRBV4-1 and TRBJ2-3; 14 nucleotides align to TRBD2. Germline trimming cut 2 bases from V and 4 bases from J; bases unmatched to any gene: 2. The CDR3 is 16 residues long. In germline, CDR1 is MGHRA, CDR2 YSYEKL. The CDR3 sequence: CASSQTGLAGADTQYF. The DNA for the CDR3 is TGCGCCAGCAGCCAAACGGGACTAGCGGGAGCAGATACGCAGTATTTT.

Only a few counts were recorded for this clonotype. This CDR3 fails to terminate in the conserved phenylalanine or tryptophan, so it likely reflects a read error. This chain links TRBV6-1 with TRBJ2-1; D assignment may be TRBD1 or TRBD2 (5 bases each). From germline, CDR1 is MNHNS and CDR2 SASEGT. There are 14 residues in the CDR3. Between the trimmed V and J ends, which lost 5 bases and 4 bases, there was a span of 12 bases. The CDR3 loop reads CASSPGPRYNEQFS. The CDR3 DNA reads TGTGCCAGCAGTCCGGGACCGAGATACAATGAGCAGTTCTCC.

This clonotype has ten or more counts. The V gene is TRBV12-3 or TRBV12-4, the J gene TRBJ2-6; D perhaps matches TRBD2 (5 bases). The CDR3 totals 15 residues. Trimming took off 5 bases at V and 0 bases at J, with 8 bases between the two ends. The CDR3 DNA reads TGTGCCAGCAGTCCCGACTACTCTGGGGCCAACGTCCTGACTTTC. The encoded protein is CASSPDYSGANVLTF.

Comment on this clonotype: At one boundary the junction diverges from the germline segment, which might be a read error. The V gene is TRBV10-2, the J gene TRBJ2-1; 8 positions match TRBD2. The CDR3 runs to 18 residues. Germline assignment: CDR1 WSHSY and CDR2 SAAADI. The CDR3 nucleotides read TGTGCCTGCAGTGACTCGAGGCGGCGGGAGGCTCAAGAGGGTGAGCAGTTCTTC. This encodes CACSDSRRREAQEGEQFF.

This clonotype has more than one count but fewer than ten. The chain links TRBV11-1 to TRBJ2-6; D is perhaps TRBD2 (5 bases). V was cut by 4 bases and J by 1 base, with 8 bases left in between. CDR1 and CDR2 (germline): SGHAT, FQDESV (reference sequence). This CDR3 spans 15 amino acids. DNA of the CDR3: TGTGCCAGCAGCTACGGGGTATCTGGGGCCAACGTCCTGACTTTC. Translated: CASSYGVSGANVLTF.

Concerning this clonotype itself: This likely comes from a read error, as the CDR3 has no conserved phenylalanine or tryptophan at its end. This chain joins TRBV6-5 and TRBJ1-2, with D possibly being TRBD1 (5 bases). Between the trimmed V and J ends, which lost 6 bases and 0 bases, there was a span of 14 bases. The CDR3 covers 15 residues. Germline V gene data show CDR1 as MNHEY and CDR2 as SVGAGI. As DNA, the CDR3 is TGTGCCAGCAGACCCGAGGCAGGGTCTAACTATGGCTACACCTCC. Translation gives CASRPEAGSNYGYTS.

Ten or more counts support this clonotype. The J gene is TRBJ1-1, the V gene TRBV20-1; no firm D call. The V gene lost 5 bases and the J gene lost 2 bases, with 12 bases spanning the gap. The germline V gene has CDR1 DFQATT and CDR2 SNEGSKA (reference sequence). This CDR3 is built from 13 residues. The CDR3 sequence is CSAWRGANTEAFF. For the CDR3, the DNA is TGCAGTGCTTGGCGGGGAGCTAACACTGAAGCTTTCTTT.

This clonotype was recorded many times. V is TRBV4-2 and J is TRBJ1-5, with 7 bases lining up with TRBD1. This CDR3 has 14 residues. V lost 4 bases, J lost 3 bases, and 3 bases stayed unmatched. The V gene's germline CDR1 is LGHNA and CDR2 YNFKEQ. In DNA form, the CDR3 reads TGTGCCAGCAGCCTGGGACAGATCAATCAGCCCCAGCATTTT. Translated, it gives CASSLGQINQPQHF.

In its sample, this clonotype is medium-sized. The V gene is TRBV10-2, the J gene TRBJ2-7, with 9 bases that match TRBD2. The CDR3 length is 15 residues. Germline V lookup: CDR1 WSHSY, CDR2 SAAADI. Germline trimming cut 6 bases from V and 0 bases from J; bases unmatched to any gene: 6. The DNA of the CDR3 is TGCGCCAGCAGCGCCCTAGCGGGACGCTCCTACGAGCAGTACTTC. Its protein product is CASSALAGRSYEQYF.

This clonotype showed up many times. The CDR3 here is CATSAVAGETDQYTGELFF. CDR3 DNA: TGTGCCACCAGTGCGGTGGCCGGGGAAACAGACCAATACACCGGGGAGCTGTTTTTT. V is TRBV24-1 and J is TRBJ2-2; TRBD2 might be the D (5 bases). From germline, CDR1 is KGHDR and CDR2 SFDVKD. Trimming removed 5 bases from V and 3 bases from J, with 24 bases in between. The CDR3 runs to 19 residues.

This clonotype was seen many times. CDR3 DNA: TGTGCCAGCCAGACCGCCGGTTTCGATCAGCCCCAGCATTTT. It translates to CASQTAGFDQPQHF. The rearrangement links TRBV19 to TRBJ1-5, with D hard to call. CDR3 length: 14 amino acids. Germline lookup yields CDR1 LNHDA and CDR2 SQIVND (reference sequence). V lost 9 bases and J 5 bases, leaving 17 bases between the germline ends. Looking up the rest from reference TRBV19 and TRBJ1-5 gives the full variable domain: DGGITQSPKYLFRKEGQNVTLSCEQNLNHDAMYWYRQDPGQGLRLIYYSQIVNDFQKGDIAEGYSVSREKKESFPLTVTSAQKNPTAFYLCASQTAGFDQPQHFGDGTRLSIL.

This clonotype has ten or more counts. V gene TRBV6-5 combines with J gene TRBJ1-2; 7 bases align to TRBD1. Per germline, CDR1 MNHEY and CDR2 SVGAGI. The CDR3 has 14 amino acids. V gave up 7 bases and J gave up 4 bases; unmatched junction bases: 9. CDR3 sequence (DNA): TGTGCCAGCACCCGGACAGGAGCCCGCTATGGCTACACCTTC. It specifies CASTRTGARYGYTF.

The rearrangement uses TRBV9 and TRBJ2-1, with D possibly TRBD2 on 5 matching bases. Germline V gene data show CDR1 as SGDLS and CDR2 as YYNGEE. The CDR3 length is 16 residues. Trimming took off 3 bases at V and 5 bases at J, with 18 bases between the two ends. As DNA, the CDR3 is TGTGCCAGCAGCGGGCCACTAGTGGGAAGCCACAATGAGCAGTTCTTC. This gives the protein CASSGPLVGSHNEQFF.